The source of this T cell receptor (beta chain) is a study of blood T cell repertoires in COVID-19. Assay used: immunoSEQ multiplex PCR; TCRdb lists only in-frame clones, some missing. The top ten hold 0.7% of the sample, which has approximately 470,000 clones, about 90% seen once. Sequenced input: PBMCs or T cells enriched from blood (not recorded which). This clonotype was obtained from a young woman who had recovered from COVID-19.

The CDR3 here is CASSQAVDGDYGYTF. CDR3 bases: TGTGCCAGCAGCCAGGCCGTGGACGGGGACTATGGCTACACCTTC. The rearrangement links TRBV3-1 (or the pseudogene TRBV3-2) to TRBJ1-2; D is uncertain. The V gene's germline CDR1 is LGHDT and CDR2 YNNKEL (reference sequence). The CDR3 has 15 amino acids. V was shortened by 3 bases and J by 3 bases, with 14 bases between the two germline ends.